The 21 T cell receptor beta chains below were found in one sample sequenced in a study of tumor and adjacent non-tumor tissue in lung cancer. No cell sorting was done before RNA was extracted from the tissue. More than 3 cm separated this lung sample from the edge of the tumor. Three rounds of nested PCR, following a modified ARM-PCR protocol, produced the TCRbeta library. One entry per CDR3 protein results from TCRdb running MiXCR on the multiplex PCR reads. The top ten hold roughly 19% of the sample, which has approximately 120,000 distinct CDR3 sequences, 60% to 70% seen once. Sequencing input: distant non-tumor lung tissue. The receptors were gathered from a man aged 55 to 70 with non-small cell lung cancer.

This clonotype was seen many times. CDR3 sequence reads: CASKLAGGIRFF. The CDR3 DNA reads as TGTGCCAGCAAGCTAGCGGGAGGAATTCGGTTCTTC. The chain uses TRBV6-1 and TRBJ2-1; 11 bases agree with TRBD2. The trim removed 7 bases at V and 15 bases at J, leaving 8 bases unmatched. Germline CDR1 is MNHNS and CDR2 is SASEGT. The CDR3 sequence is 12 residues long.

The chain combines TRBV12-3 or TRBV12-4 with TRBJ1-5; TRBD1 might be the D (6 bases). This CDR3 is 14 amino acids long. Trimming cost V 5 bases and J 4 bases, with 12 bases left between them. The CDR3 spells CASSTDRRNQPQHF. CDR3 coding DNA: TGTGCCAGCAGTACGGACAGACGAAATCAGCCCCAGCATTTT.

This rearrangement joins TRBV20-1 to TRBJ2-3; D is unclear. Deletions cut 2 bases from V and 2 bases from J, with 14 bases between. The CDR3 sequence is 15 residues long. Germline-derived CDR1 and CDR2 are DFQATT and SNEGSKA (reference sequence). CDR3 nucleotides: TGCAGTGCTAGAACCCAAAGGCCCCACACAGATACGCAGTATTTT. This sequence encodes CSARTQRPHTDTQYF.

To note about this clonotype: Just one base apart from a much larger clone, this may be a read error. The CDR3 spells CASSLDSESTGELFF. CDR3 DNA sequence: TGTGCCAGCAGTTTAGACAGTGAGAGCACCGGGGAGCTGTTTTTT. This chain uses TRBV5-4 with TRBJ2-2; a weak D match, TRBD1 (5 bases). The CDR3 loop spans 15 amino acids. The germline CDR1 and CDR2 sequences are SGHNT and YYREEE (reference sequence). Trimming cost V 5 bases and J 4 bases, with 15 bases left between them.

This clonotype came up once. One junction end does not reproduce the germline sequence, and a read error may be involved. V gene TRBV5-6 combines with J gene TRBJ2-3, with D maybe TRBD2 (6 bases). From germline, CDR1 is SGHDT and CDR2 YYEEEE. The CDR3 extends over 15 amino acids. CDR3 residues: CVSSLEGVGTDTQYF. The CDR3, as DNA: TGTGTCAGCAGCTTGGAGGGCGTGGGCACAGATACGCAGTATTTT.

The rearrangement joins TRBV20-1 to TRBJ2-7, with D possibly matching TRBD2 (5 bases). CDR3 length: 12 residues. Deletions cut 5 bases from V and 0 bases from J, with 8 bases between. Germline values: CDR1 DFQATT, CDR2 SNEGSKA (reference sequence). DNA of the CDR3: TGCAGTGCTTCGGAGGACTCCTACGAGCAGTACTTC. This encodes CSASEDSYEQYF.

Notes on this clonotype: Its ends do not fully match the called genes, so a read error is possible. The CDR3 nucleotides are TGTGTCAGCAGCCTAGCCGGTGGCTACACCTTC. It yields the protein CVSSLAGGYTF. The V gene is TRBV7-9, the J gene TRBJ1-2; no clear D gene. The CDR3 totals 11 residues. From germline, CDR1 is SEHNR and CDR2 FQNEAQ (reference sequence).

About this clonotype: The CDR3 end shows no conserved phenylalanine or tryptophan, and so a read error is likely. No DNA is shown, since the ends of the CDR3 on it are uncertain; the CDR3 is the one TCRdb lists. The J gene is TRBJ2-7, the V gene TRBV28; the listed D gene, TRBD2, was not tested against the DNA. The CDR3 length is 14 residues, termini included. Germline V lookup: CDR1 MDHEN, CDR2 SYDVKM. CDR3 amino acids: CASSSLAGMSELYS.

This clonotype was counted a single time. One end of the junction fails to match germline, which may point to a read error. This sequence joins TRBV12-3 or TRBV12-4 and TRBJ2-3; possible D gene TRBD1, 6 bases. The CDR3 runs 15 residues. Written as DNA, the CDR3 is TGTGCCAGCGGTTTCCAGCCCAGGGGCACAGATATGCAGTATTTT. This translates into CASGFQPRGTDMQYF.

This clonotype has a count of ten or more. The CDR3 coding sequence is TGTGCCAGCAGTGAAGGGACCAAAGAGACCCAGTACTTC. Its protein product is CASSEGTKETQYF. The chain links TRBV6-1 to TRBJ2-5; D is undetermined. Trimming stripped 1 base from V and 3 bases from J, with 6 bases between. This CDR3 has 13 residues. CDR1 and CDR2 (germline): MNHNS, SASEGT.

In regard to this clonotype: Just one base apart from a much larger clone, this may be a read error. The chain carries TRBV6-1 and TRBJ1-2, with D possibly matching TRBD1 (6 bases). Germline V gives CDR1 MNHNS, CDR2 SASEGT. V was cut by 4 bases and J by 6 bases, with 18 bases left in between. This CDR3 is 15 amino acids long. CDR3: CASSAKIGGVNGYTF. CDR3 nucleotides: TGTGCCAGCAGTGCCAAGATAGGGGGTGTGAATGGCTACACCTTC.

Notes on this clonotype: With a much larger clone just one base away, this may be a read error. Here the CDR3 reads CANSRGGVRYEQYF. DNA of the CDR3: TGTGCCAACAGTCGGGGGGGAGTCCGCTACGAGCAGTACTTC. This chain links TRBV6-2 or TRBV6-3 with TRBJ2-7, with TRBD2 matching over 8 bases. From germline, CDR1 is MNHEY and CDR2 SVGEGT. This CDR3 is built from 14 residues.

The rearrangement uses TRBV6-1 and TRBJ2-5; 9 nucleotides align to TRBD1. V lost 4 bases, J lost 10 bases, and 16 bases stayed unmatched. The CDR3 extends over 16 amino acids. Germline V gene sequence: CDR1 MNHNS, CDR2 SASEGT. CDR3 in DNA: TGTGCCAGCAGTGGCGAGTCAGGGACAGGGAGGGAGGTCCAGTACTTC. Its protein is CASSGESGTGREVQYF.

As concerns this clonotype: At one end, the junction sequence differs from germline, possibly due to a read error. The gene calls are TRBV6-5 and TRBJ2-7, with D tentatively TRBD1 (5 bases). The CDR3 consists of 17 residues. Germline assignment: CDR1 MNHEY and CDR2 SVGAGI. CDR3 amino acids: CSSSYSPALTGAYEQCF. In nucleotides, the CDR3 is TGTTCCAGCAGTTACTCACCAGCACTTACAGGAGCCTACGAGCAGTGCTTC.

This clonotype showed up many times. The chain couples TRBV29-1 to TRBJ1-5, with 7 bases fitting TRBD1. Trimming cost V 4 bases and J 7 bases; bases outside gene matches: 7. Germline V gene sequence: CDR1 SQVTM, CDR2 ANQGSEA. The length of the CDR3 is 13 residues. CDR3 nucleotide sequence: TGCAGCGTTGCACAGGGGAGGCGACAGCCCCAGCATTTT. Protein sequence: CSVAQGRRQPQHF.

Concerning this clonotype: A read error may be the cause here, since a much bigger clone is one base away. The chain recombines TRBV5-1 with TRBJ2-1; 8 nucleotides align to TRBD2. The germline V gene encodes CDR1 SGHRS and CDR2 YFSETQ. CDR3 length equals 13 residues. The J segment lost 9 bases and the V segment lost 2 bases, leaving 4 bases of the junction unmatched. The CDR3 region is CASSFTSGCEQFF. CDR3 DNA sequence: TGCGCCAGCAGCTTCACTAGCGGTTGTGAGCAGTTCTTC.

This clonotype was detected many times. The V call is TRBV6-5, the J call TRBJ2-3, with TRBD2 matching 9 bases. Per germline, CDR1 MNHEY and CDR2 SVGAGI. The CDR3 covers 16 residues. J gave up 3 bases and V 6 bases, and 10 bases lay outside the gene matches. The CDR3 region is CASRPFISGGTDTQYF. DNA of the CDR3: TGTGCCAGCAGACCTTTCATTAGCGGGGGAACAGATACGCAGTATTTT.

This clonotype appeared many times. The CDR3 here is CASSEWGGGYNEQFF. CDR3 coding DNA: TGTGCCAGCAGTGAGTGGGGGGGCGGTTACAATGAGCAGTTCTTC. The chain links TRBV25-1 to TRBJ2-1, with a weak D call TRBD2 (7 bases). The CDR3 totals 15 residues. Trimming pared 3 bases from V and 4 bases from J, leaving 13 bases between. The germline CDR1 and CDR2 sequences are MGHDK and SYGVNS.

About this clonotype itself: This may arise from a read error, as a much more abundant clone is one base away. This sequence joins TRBV12-3 or TRBV12-4 and TRBJ2-1; D call uncertain. The ends were cut back, 6 bases at V and 8 bases at J, with 23 bases in the middle. This CDR3 region has 16 residues. CDR3 nucleotide sequence: TGTGCCAGCAGCCCACCCCATGGGTCACATCTCGATGAGCAGTTCTTC. Residues: CASSPPHGSHLDEQFF.

This clonotype appeared many times. The chain carries TRBV29-1 and TRBJ2-5; D possibly corresponds to TRBD1 (6 bases). Germline V gene lookup returns CDR1 SQVTM and CDR2 ANQGSEA. The CDR3 has 14 residues. V gave up 8 bases and J gave up 5 bases, with 21 bases separating them. The CDR3 DNA reads as TGCAGCCTATTCTCCAGAACAGGGTCGGAGACCCAGTACTTC. As protein: CSLFSRTGSETQYF.

This clonotype has at least ten counts. The gene calls are TRBV6-6 and TRBJ2-5; tentative D call: TRBD2 (5 bases). Trimming stripped 7 bases from V and 5 bases from J, with 11 bases between. In germline, CDR1 is MNHNY, CDR2 SVGAGI (reference sequence). The CDR3 totals 12 residues. The CDR3, as DNA: TGTGCCAGCACCCAAGCGGCGGAGACCCAGTACTTC. This gives the protein CASTQAAETQYF.